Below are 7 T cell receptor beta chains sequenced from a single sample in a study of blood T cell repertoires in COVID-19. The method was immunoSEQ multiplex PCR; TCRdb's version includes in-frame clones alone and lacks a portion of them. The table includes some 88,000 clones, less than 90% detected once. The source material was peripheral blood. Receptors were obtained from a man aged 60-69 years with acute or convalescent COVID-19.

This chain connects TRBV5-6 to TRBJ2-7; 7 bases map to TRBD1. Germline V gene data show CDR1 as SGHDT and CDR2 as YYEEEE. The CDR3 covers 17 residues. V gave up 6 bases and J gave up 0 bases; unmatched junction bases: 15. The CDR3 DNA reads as TGTGCCAGCAACGACAGGGAGTTACCCCTAGGCTCCTACGAGCAGTACTTC. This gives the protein CASNDRELPLGSYEQYF. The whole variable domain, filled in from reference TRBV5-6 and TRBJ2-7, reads DAGVTQSPTHLIKTRGQQVTLRCSPKSGHDTVSWYQQALGQGPQFIFQYYEEEERQRGNFPDRFSGHQFPNYSSELNVNALLLGDSALYLCASNDRELPLGSYEQYFGPGTRLTVT.

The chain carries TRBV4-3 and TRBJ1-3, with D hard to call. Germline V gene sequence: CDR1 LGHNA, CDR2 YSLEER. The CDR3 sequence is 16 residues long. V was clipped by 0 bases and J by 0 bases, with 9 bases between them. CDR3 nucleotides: TGCGCCAGCAGCCAAGATCAGCGTTTCTCTGGAAACACCATATATTTT. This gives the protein CASSQDQRFSGNTIYF.

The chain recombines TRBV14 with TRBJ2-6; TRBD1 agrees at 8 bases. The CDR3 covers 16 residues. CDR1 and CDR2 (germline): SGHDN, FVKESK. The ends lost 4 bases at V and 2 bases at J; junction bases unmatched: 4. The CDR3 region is CASSRQGLAGANVLTF. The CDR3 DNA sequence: TGTGCCAGCAGCCGACAGGGGTTGGCTGGGGCCAACGTCCTGACTTTC.

This chain's CDR3 is CASSLDRVKDTQYF. CDR3 sequence (DNA): TGTGCCAGCAGTCTGGACAGGGTGAAAGATACGCAGTATTTT. The chain carries TRBV6-2 or TRBV6-3 and TRBJ2-3, with 8 bases that match TRBD1. The CDR3 has 14 amino acids. The trim removed 5 bases at V and 5 bases at J, leaving 6 bases unmatched. The germline V gene has CDR1 MNHEY and CDR2 SVGEGT.

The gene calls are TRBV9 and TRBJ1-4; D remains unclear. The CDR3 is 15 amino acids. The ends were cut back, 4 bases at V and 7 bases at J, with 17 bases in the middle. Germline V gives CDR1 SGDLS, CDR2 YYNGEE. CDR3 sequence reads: CASSLSPDGGEKLFF. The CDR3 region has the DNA TGTGCCAGCAGCTTATCTCCTGATGGAGGTGAAAAACTGTTTTTT.

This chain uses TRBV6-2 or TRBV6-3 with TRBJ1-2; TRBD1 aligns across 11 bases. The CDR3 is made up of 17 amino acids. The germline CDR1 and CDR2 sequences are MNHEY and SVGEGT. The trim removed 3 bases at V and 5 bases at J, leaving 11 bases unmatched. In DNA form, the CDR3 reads TGTGCCAGCAGTTATATCGGACAGGGGGCGAGGGTGTATGGCTACACCTTC. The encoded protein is CASSYIGQGARVYGYTF.

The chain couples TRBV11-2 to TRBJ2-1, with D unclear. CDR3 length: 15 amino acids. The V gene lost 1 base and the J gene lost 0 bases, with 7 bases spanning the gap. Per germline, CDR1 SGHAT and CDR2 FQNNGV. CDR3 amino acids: CASSLVVSSYNEQFF. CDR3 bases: TGTGCCAGCAGCTTAGTCGTGAGCTCCTACAATGAGCAGTTCTTC.